The 22 T cell receptor beta chains reported below all come from one sample, sequenced in a study of monozygotic twins with inflammatory bowel disease. With the 5' RACE reads reprocessed, TCRdb shows one record per CDR3 protein and no DNA. The table lists 140,000 to 150,000 distinct CDR3 sequences. Specimen: blood. These receptors all stem from a human donor with ulcerative colitis or Crohn's disease, or a healthy co-twin of an affected twin (not recorded which).

The CDR3 region is CATSPRVERSNQPQHF. The chain has TRBV15 and TRBJ1-5. Germline CDR1 and CDR2: LNHNV and YYDKDF (reference sequence). This CDR3 is 16 amino acids long.

V usage is TRBV5-1 and J usage is TRBJ2-7; lacking DNA, the TRBD1 call made by TCRdb goes unchecked. Germline V gives CDR1 SGHRS, CDR2 YFSETQ. This CDR3 is 16 amino acids long. This CDR3 reads CASSRDSLKNSYEQYF. The full variable domain, rest sourced from reference TRBV5-1 and TRBJ2-7, is KAGVTQTPRYLIKTRGQQVTLSCSPISGHRSVSWYQQTPGQGLQFLFEYFSETQRNKGNFPGRFSGRQFSNSRSEMNVSTLELGDSALYLCASSRDSLKNSYEQYFGPGTRLTVT.

This chain uses TRBV28 with TRBJ2-2; the D gene TCRdb calls, TRBD1, cannot be checked with no DNA. Per germline, CDR1 MDHEN and CDR2 SYDVKM. This CDR3 has 13 amino acids. The CDR3 sequence is CVSSLRGTGELFF. The full variable domain, completed using reference TRBV28 and TRBJ2-2, is DVKVTQSSRYLVKRTGEKVFLECVQDMDHENMFWYRQDPGLGLRLIYFSYDVKMKEKGDIPEGYSVSREKKERFSLILESASTNQTSMYLCVSSLRGTGELFFGEGSRLTVL.

The CDR3 loop reads CASSPLSTKTRMYNEQFF. The chain joins TRBV28 to TRBJ2-1; the TCRdb D gene call, TRBD1, has no DNA to confirm it. The CDR3 length is 18 residues. Germline V gene sequence: CDR1 MDHEN, CDR2 SYDVKM.

The chain has TRBV7-6 and TRBJ2-5. There are 11 residues in the CDR3. Germline assignment: CDR1 SGHVS and CDR2 FNYEAQ. CDR3 loop: CASSSTETQYF.

The V gene is TRBV12-3 or TRBV12-4, the J gene TRBJ2-7; the TRBD1 assignment by TCRdb is unverifiable without DNA. The CDR3 runs to 15 residues. The CDR3 protein is CASSLAGVPFYEQYF.

V is TRBV7-2 and J is TRBJ2-2; TCRdb picks TRBD2, but there is no DNA to check that call. The CDR3 is 16 residues long. Per the germline V gene, CDR1 is SGHTA and CDR2 is FQGNSA. The CDR3 loop reads CASSQRLVTLGGELFF. Drawing the rest from reference TRBV7-2 and TRBJ2-2, the complete variable domain is GAGVSQSPSNKVTEKGKDVELRCDPISGHTALYWYRQSLGQGLEFLIYFQGNSAPDKSGLPSDRFSAERTGGSVSTLTIQRTQQEDSAVYLCASSQRLVTLGGELFFGEGSRLTVL.

V gene TRBV11-2 combines with J gene TRBJ1-5; without DNA, the TCRdb call of TRBD1 cannot be checked. The CDR3 spans 14 residues. In germline, CDR1 is SGHAT, CDR2 FQNNGV. The CDR3 loop is CASSQGGGNQPQHF.

The chain couples TRBV4-1 to TRBJ2-5; as DNA is missing, the TRBD1 call by TCRdb cannot be tested. The CDR3 is made up of 15 amino acids. Per the germline V gene, CDR1 is MGHRA and CDR2 is YSYEKL. The CDR3 sequence is CASSTRQGNRETQYF.

The J gene is TRBJ1-1, the V gene TRBV5-1; TCRdb's D gene call, TRBD1, goes unchecked for lack of DNA. The CDR3 is 18 amino acids. The germline V gene encodes CDR1 SGHRS and CDR2 YFSETQ. The chain's CDR3 is CASSYYRQGASWATEAFF. Complete variable domain (other parts from reference TRBV5-1 and TRBJ1-1): KAGVTQTPRYLIKTRGQQVTLSCSPISGHRSVSWYQQTPGQGLQFLFEYFSETQRNKGNFPGRFSGRQFSNSRSEMNVSTLELGDSALYLCASSYYRQGASWATEAFFGQGTRLTVV.

This sequence joins TRBV7-2 and TRBJ2-4; without DNA, the TCRdb call of TRBD2 cannot be checked. The CDR3 consists of 17 residues. The germline gives CDR1 SGHTA, CDR2 FQGNSA. CDR3 amino acids: CASNPRTSGSGKNIQYF.

The chain recombines TRBV30 with TRBJ1-2; the TCRdb D gene call, TRBD1, has no DNA to confirm it. The CDR3 has 11 residues. Looked up from germline, CDR1 is GTSNPN and CDR2 is SVGIG (reference sequence). The CDR3 region is CAWNRGGGYTF.

This rearrangement joins TRBV5-1 to TRBJ2-7; TCRdb designates TRBD2, a call that cannot be tested without DNA. Germline CDR1 reads SGHRS; CDR2 reads YFSETQ. The CDR3 consists of 15 residues. Here the CDR3 reads CASSAGTSGTYGQYF. Variable domain in full (rest from reference TRBV5-1 and TRBJ2-7): KAGVTQTPRYLIKTRGQQVTLSCSPISGHRSVSWYQQTPGQGLQFLFEYFSETQRNKGNFPGRFSGRQFSNSRSEMNVSTLELGDSALYLCASSAGTSGTYGQYFGPGTRLTVT.

The chain has TRBV29-1 and TRBJ1-4; TCRdb picks TRBD1, but there is no DNA to check that call. The CDR3 sequence is 14 residues long. Germline V CDR1 and CDR2: SQVTM, ANQGSEA. The chain's CDR3 is CSVEDPGRNEKLFF.

The rearrangement uses TRBV24-1 and TRBJ2-2; the D gene TCRdb calls, TRBD1, cannot be checked with no DNA. Germline CDR1 is KGHDR and CDR2 is SFDVKD. The CDR3 runs 14 residues. CDR3 amino acids: CATRGQSNTGELFF.

J is TRBJ2-2 and V is TRBV7-3; the D gene TCRdb calls, TRBD2, cannot be checked with no DNA. Looked up from germline, CDR1 is SGHTA and CDR2 is FQGTGA. This CDR3 spans 14 amino acids. This CDR3 reads CASSLGGLAGELFF.

CDR3: CASSLAGRGGGEKLFF. The chain is built from TRBV7-9 and TRBJ1-4. Germline V gene lookup returns CDR1 SEHNR and CDR2 FQNEAQ (reference sequence). The CDR3 extends over 16 amino acids.

V gene TRBV5-1 combines with J gene TRBJ2-7; TCRdb reports TRBD1, a call that lacks DNA to check it against. Germline V CDR1 and CDR2: SGHRS, YFSETQ. The CDR3 has 14 residues. The CDR3 protein is CASSFISAPDEQYF.

The chain has TRBV3-1 and TRBJ2-2; without DNA, the TCRdb call of TRBD1 cannot be checked. The CDR3 contains 14 residues. Germline values: CDR1 LGHDT, CDR2 YNNKEL (reference sequence). The CDR3 sequence: CASSQVQGTGELFF.

The chain combines TRBV5-6 with TRBJ2-3; TCRdb gives TRBD1 as the D gene, but with no DNA this cannot be confirmed. Germline lookup yields CDR1 SGHDT and CDR2 YYEEEE. The CDR3 length is 15 residues. This CDR3 reads CASSNDRGSTDTQYF.

V is TRBV5-5 and J is TRBJ2-3; TCRdb's D gene call, TRBD1, goes unchecked for lack of DNA. This CDR3 is built from 14 residues. The germline CDR1 and CDR2 sequences are SGHKS and YYEKEE (reference sequence). The CDR3 here is CASRRAGITDTQYF.

The chain combines TRBV18 with TRBJ2-7. The CDR3 is made up of 15 amino acids. The germline CDR1 and CDR2 sequences are KGHSH and LQKENI. The CDR3 reads CASSPPGPSTYEQYF.